This T cell receptor beta chain was observed in a study of CD8+CD57+ T cells in acquired aplastic anemia. In the study overall: Quantities of DNA derived from sorted CD4+ and CD8+ cells averaged around 3 ug. Study outcomes and limitations: In common between the patients and the controls were twenty-nine CD8+ CDR3 sequences.

As regards this clonotype: As yet, its antigen is unknown.

The V gene's germline CDR1 is SEHNR and CDR2 FQNEAQ (reference sequence). Trimming took 8 bases from V and 5 from J, leaving 12 bases between them. The CDR3 is 12 residues long. Researchers used genomic DNA as the template to profile TCR beta VDJ and CDR3. TCRdb called the reads again in MiXCR, with one record for every CDR3 protein. This table has about 40,000 distinct CDR3 sequences, approximately 67% appearing once. The sample taken for sequencing was sorted CD4+, CD8+, or CD8+CD57+ T cells (not recorded which) from PBMCs. This clonotype originated in a human donor in good health, serving as a control. The V gene is TRBV7-9, the J gene TRBJ1-1; TRBD1 might be the D (6 bases). The CDR3 bases are TGTGCCAGCGTTAAGGGGGGGACTGAAGCTTTCTTT. It specifies CASVKGGTEAFF.